This T cell receptor beta chain was documented in a study of immune evolution from preneoplasia to lung adenocarcinoma. Overall study context: HLA loss of heterozygosity: 5.5% to 8.5% AIS, about 15% MIA, about 30% ADC, none AAH.

The study, taken as a whole, reports: From normal lung to invasive adenocarcinoma, top clone frequencies appeared to decrease. Highest clonality occurred in KRAS-mutant, not EGFR-mutant or double wild-type, nodules.

Profiling relied on immunoSEQ multiplex PCR, and the TCRdb table lists in-frame clones only, not all of them. The sample yields 8,000 or so clones, approximately 80% seen once. Premalignant or tumor cells were enriched by macro-dissection after pathologic assessment. Looked up from germline, CDR1 is SEHNR and CDR2 is FQNEAQ (reference sequence). Germline trimming cut 3 bases from V and 3 bases from J; bases unmatched to any gene: 4. CDR3 length equals 14 residues. A note on this clone: What it binds is not known.

The sequenced sample consisted of FFPE invasive lung adenocarcinoma tissue. This chain connects TRBV7-9 to TRBJ1-1; TRBD1 aligns across 7 bases. This receptor was identified in a person in their fifties with lung adenocarcinoma. CDR3 in amino acids: CASSLQGDDTEAFF. The CDR3 coding sequence is TGTGCCAGCAGCTTGCAGGGGGATGACACTGAAGCTTTCTTT. The whole variable domain, filled in from reference TRBV7-9 and TRBJ1-1, reads DTGVSQNPRHKITKRGQNVTFRCDPISEHNRLYWYRQTLGQGPEFLTYFQNEAQLEKSRLLSDRFSAERPKGSFSTLEIQRTEQGDSAMYLCASSLQGDDTEAFFGQGTRLTVV.